Following are 16 T cell receptor beta chains from one sample sequenced in a study of T cells in Graves' hyperthyroidism and ophthalmopathy. RNA transcripts gave rise to amplified TCR beta CDR3 regions. The primer set for the first-round RT-PCR of the TCR CDR3 was HTBI. Each CDR3 protein gets one entry after TCRdb re-called the multiplex PCR reads with MiXCR. This repertoire shows hundreds of thousands of distinct CDR3 sequences, roughly 21% found once; its top ten account for around 50%. Sequenced material: blood. Receptors originate from a man aged 40-55 years with Graves' ophthalmopathy.

The chain uses TRBV20-1 and TRBJ2-3; D gene ambiguous. V was shortened by 7 bases and J by 6 bases, with 23 bases between the two germline ends. Germline V gene sequence: CDR1 DFQATT, CDR2 SNEGSKA (reference sequence). CDR3 size: 15 residues. DNA for the CDR3: TGCAGTGTATTATCGTATGGGCAGGATGGGGATACGCAGTATTTT. Protein: CSVLSYGQDGDTQYF.

The V call is TRBV20-1, the J call TRBJ1-1; the D gene is possibly TRBD1 (6 bases). The CDR3 has 13 amino acids. Germline CDR1 DFQATT, CDR2 SNEGSKA (reference sequence). V lost 0 bases and J 6 bases, leaving 11 bases between the germline ends. CDR3 nucleotides: TGCAGTGCTAGAGAGGGGGCTAGGGCTGAAGCTTTCTTT. Translating gives CSAREGARAEAFF.

This clonotype has more than one count but fewer than ten. This chain uses TRBV5-8 with TRBJ2-1; 16 positions match TRBD2. Germline V gene sequence: CDR1 SGHTS, CDR2 YDEGEE. V dropped 4 bases and J dropped 4; count of bases not matched to a gene: 8. The CDR3 extends over 18 amino acids. The CDR3 protein is CASSLQGLAGGQYNEQFF. CDR3 coding DNA: TGTGCCAGCAGCCTTCAGGGACTAGCGGGGGGGCAATACAATGAGCAGTTCTTC.

The V and J genes are TRBV6-1 and TRBJ2-3, with D possibly being TRBD1 (6 bases). CDR1 MNHNS and CDR2 SASEGT come from the germline V gene. V dropped 6 bases and J dropped 1 base, with 11 bases sitting between them. The CDR3 is made up of 14 amino acids. DNA for the CDR3: TGTGCCAGCAGCAACAGGGTAGGCACAGATACGCAGTATTTT. It yields the protein CASSNRVGTDTQYF.

This chain connects TRBV24-1 to TRBJ1-2, with 9 bases aligning to TRBD1. The germline gives CDR1 KGHDR, CDR2 SFDVKD. This CDR3 has 15 residues. The J segment lost 0 bases and the V segment lost 4 bases, leaving 2 bases of the junction unmatched. CDR3 region: CATSETGGANYGYTF. The CDR3 coding sequence is TGTGCCACCAGTGAGACAGGGGGAGCTAACTATGGCTACACCTTC.

This clonotype was seen ten or more times. This sequence joins TRBV6-1 and TRBJ2-5; the D gene could be TRBD1 or TRBD2 (5 bases each). There are 14 residues in the CDR3. The V end was cut by 6 bases, the J end by 5 bases, with 16 bases between. The V gene's germline CDR1 is MNHNS and CDR2 SASEGT. Written as DNA, the CDR3 is TGTGCCAGCAGCACCGATTTGGGGACCGAGACCCAGTACTTC. This encodes CASSTDLGTETQYF.

The chain uses TRBV6-2 or TRBV6-3 and TRBJ1-1; no clear D. The CDR3 extends over 12 amino acids. V was pared by 7 bases and J by 1 base, with 7 bases between. The germline V gene encodes CDR1 MNHEY and CDR2 SVGEGT. CDR3 residues: CASNRANTEAFF. The CDR3, as DNA: TGTGCCAGCAACCGAGCGAACACTGAAGCTTTCTTT.

The sample holds a few counts of this clonotype. The chain couples TRBV6-1 to TRBJ2-4; 7 bases fit TRBD1. The germline CDR1 and CDR2 sequences are MNHNS and SASEGT. The CDR3 is 15 amino acids. Trimming cost V 5 bases and J 1 base; bases outside gene matches: 5. CDR3 protein: CASSKTGEAKNIQYF. CDR3 nucleotides: TGTGCCAGCAGTAAAACAGGGGAGGCCAAAAACATTCAGTACTTC.

This clonotype has at least ten counts. The chain is built from TRBV5-1 and TRBJ2-2; D is uncertain. Germline values: CDR1 SGHRS, CDR2 YFSETQ. The CDR3 covers 12 residues. Trimming stripped 1 base from V and 6 bases from J, with 4 bases between. In DNA, the CDR3 is TGCGCCAGCAGCTTGAGTGCCGGGGAGCTGTTTTTT. The encoded protein is CASSLSAGELFF.

The chain uses TRBV9 and TRBJ1-4; the D is unclear. The CDR3 runs to 15 residues. Germline loops: CDR1 SGDLS, CDR2 YYNGEE. Trimming left V 2 bases short and J 4 bases short, with 12 bases between. The CDR3 bases are TGTGCCAGCAGCGTGTTCGGGCAAATTAATGAAAAACTGTTTTTT. This encodes CASSVFGQINEKLFF.

This chain links TRBV27 with TRBJ2-7; a weak D match, TRBD2 (5 bases). In germline, CDR1 is MNHEY, CDR2 SMNVEV (reference sequence). Trimming cost V 1 base and J 6 bases, with 13 bases left between them. The length of the CDR3 is 14 residues. DNA for the CDR3: TGTGCCAGCAGTTTATTGGCGGGCGAGTCCGAGCAGTACTTC. Residues: CASSLLAGESEQYF.

This clonotype came up a few times. The rearrangement uses TRBV9 and TRBJ1-3; 8 bases map to TRBD1. The CDR3 totals 17 residues. From germline, CDR1 is SGDLS and CDR2 YYNGEE. The V segment lost 5 bases and the J segment 2 bases; nucleotides outside the gene matches: 12. The CDR3 here is CASSSTLQGAAGNTIYF. CDR3 DNA: TGTGCCAGCAGTTCTACCCTTCAGGGGGCGGCTGGAAACACCATATATTTT.

The CDR3 sequence: CASSPTGPQGYTF. CDR3 bases: TGTGCCAGCAGCCCAACCGGGCCGCAGGGCTACACCTTC. This chain links TRBV12-3 or TRBV12-4 with TRBJ1-2; no definite D call. V was trimmed by 6 bases and J by 8 bases, leaving 16 bases between them. This CDR3 spans 13 amino acids.

This clonotype was seen only a few times. The chain has TRBV27 and TRBJ1-1, with D unresolved. The germline gives CDR1 MNHEY, CDR2 SMNVEV (reference sequence). Trimming stripped 2 bases from V and 5 bases from J, with 9 bases between. This CDR3 region has 13 residues. For the CDR3, the DNA is TGTGCCAGCAGTTTAAAGGTAGTAACTGAAGCTTTCTTT. It specifies CASSLKVVTEAFF.

This clonotype was observed at least ten times. The chain links TRBV28 to TRBJ2-7; 10 positions match TRBD1. The trim removed 6 bases at V and 6 bases at J, leaving 5 bases unmatched. CDR1 and CDR2 (germline): MDHEN, SYDVKM. This CDR3 spans 13 amino acids. CDR3 DNA sequence: TGTGCCAGCAGGATAGGGACAGGGGTCGAGCAGTACTTC. This translates into CASRIGTGVEQYF.

This clonotype has just a few counts. The chain joins TRBV5-8 to TRBJ2-1; no clear D gene. The V gene's germline CDR1 is SGHTS and CDR2 YDEGEE. The CDR3 consists of 14 residues. V was trimmed by 0 bases and J by 2 bases, leaving 6 bases between them. CDR3: CASSLEITYNEQFF. The DNA of the CDR3 is TGTGCCAGCAGCTTGGAGATTACCTACAATGAGCAGTTCTTC.